These 7 T cell receptor beta chains were sequenced from one sample in a study of blood T cell repertoires in COVID-19 (dated by TCRdb to 2018 to 2020). The library was made by the immunoSEQ multiplex PCR assay. TCRdb took this table from immuneACCESS and kept in-frame rearrangements with V and J called. Such tables lack part of the clones; where checked against another copy, unresolved V genes explain under half of the gap, and the rest is unexplained. The sample table lists 60,000 to 70,000 clones, 81% of them with a count of one. The top ten clones comprise more than 15% of the sample. Sequencing used peripheral blood. The receptors shown here come from an elderly man with acute or convalescent COVID-19.

The chain combines TRBV28 with TRBJ1-2; the D gene is possibly TRBD1 (6 bases). Trimming stripped 10 bases from V and 3 bases from J, with 15 bases between. This CDR3 contains 13 residues. Germline V gene data show CDR1 as MDHEN and CDR2 as SYDVKM. The CDR3 coding sequence is TGTGCCACCTCAGGGGCACCGCACTATGGCTACACCTTC. The encoded protein is CATSGAPHYGYTF.

The gene calls are TRBV5-5 and TRBJ2-7; TRBD1 aligns across 8 bases. With V trimmed by 3 bases and J by 7 bases, 9 bases remained unmatched. This CDR3 spans 14 amino acids. Germline V CDR1 and CDR2: SGHKS, YYEKEE (reference sequence). The CDR3 loop is CASSSPGQVWEQYF. The CDR3 bases are TGTGCCAGCAGCTCCCCGGGACAGGTATGGGAGCAGTACTTC.

This chain's CDR3 is CSVGSGQANQPQHF. CDR3 DNA sequence: TGCAGCGTTGGGTCGGGACAGGCTAATCAGCCCCAGCATTTT. This chain uses TRBV29-1 with TRBJ1-5; TRBD1 aligns across 8 bases. The CDR3 is 14 amino acids. Germline V gene data show CDR1 as SQVTM and CDR2 as ANQGSEA. Trimming cost V 4 bases and J 4 bases; bases outside gene matches: 6.

The rearrangement joins TRBV29-1 to TRBJ2-7; the D is unclear. The V and J ends lost 4 bases and 3 bases respectively, with 7 bases between them. Germline loops: CDR1 SQVTM, CDR2 ANQGSEA. CDR3 length equals 11 residues. The CDR3 spells CSVGTYYEQYF. CDR3 coding DNA: TGCAGCGTTGGAACCTACTACGAGCAGTACTTC.

The chain has TRBV5-6 and TRBJ1-2, with TRBD1 matching 8 bases. J gave up 6 bases and V 0 bases, and 10 bases lay outside the gene matches. This CDR3 contains 16 residues. Germline loops: CDR1 SGHDT, CDR2 YYEEEE. The CDR3 sequence: CASSLDDRGGVHGYTF. DNA of the CDR3: TGTGCCAGCAGCTTGGACGACAGGGGAGGTGTTCATGGCTACACCTTC.

The V and J genes are TRBV5-1 and TRBJ2-7; D perhaps matches TRBD2 (6 bases). V was clipped by 7 bases and J by 3 bases, with 17 bases between them. Germline assignment: CDR1 SGHRS and CDR2 YFSETQ. This CDR3 contains 14 residues. The CDR3 sequence is CASSNLGGNYEQYF. The CDR3 DNA follows: TGCGCCAGCTCTAACCTGGGAGGAAACTACGAGCAGTACTTC.

This chain uses TRBV19 with TRBJ2-7, with D possibly matching TRBD2 (6 bases). This CDR3 is 16 amino acids long. V gave up 3 bases and J gave up 3 bases, with 18 bases separating them. Germline V gene sequence: CDR1 LNHDA, CDR2 SQIVND (reference sequence). The CDR3 loop is CASSMDSADGGYEQYF. The CDR3 DNA reads as TGTGCCAGTAGTATGGATTCCGCGGACGGGGGCTACGAGCAGTACTTC.